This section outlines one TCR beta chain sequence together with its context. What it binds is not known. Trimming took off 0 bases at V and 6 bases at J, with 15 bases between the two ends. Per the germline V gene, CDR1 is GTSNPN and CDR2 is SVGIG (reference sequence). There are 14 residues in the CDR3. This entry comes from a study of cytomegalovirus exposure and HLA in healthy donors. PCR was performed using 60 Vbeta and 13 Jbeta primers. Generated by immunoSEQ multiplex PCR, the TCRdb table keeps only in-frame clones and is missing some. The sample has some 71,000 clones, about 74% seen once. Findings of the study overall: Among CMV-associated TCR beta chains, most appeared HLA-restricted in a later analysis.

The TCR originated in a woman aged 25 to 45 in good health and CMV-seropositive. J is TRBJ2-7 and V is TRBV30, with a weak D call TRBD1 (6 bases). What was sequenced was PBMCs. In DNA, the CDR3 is TGTGCCTGGAGTGTAGGGGGTCTCGGGGCCGAGCAGTACTTC. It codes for CAWSVGGLGAEQYF.